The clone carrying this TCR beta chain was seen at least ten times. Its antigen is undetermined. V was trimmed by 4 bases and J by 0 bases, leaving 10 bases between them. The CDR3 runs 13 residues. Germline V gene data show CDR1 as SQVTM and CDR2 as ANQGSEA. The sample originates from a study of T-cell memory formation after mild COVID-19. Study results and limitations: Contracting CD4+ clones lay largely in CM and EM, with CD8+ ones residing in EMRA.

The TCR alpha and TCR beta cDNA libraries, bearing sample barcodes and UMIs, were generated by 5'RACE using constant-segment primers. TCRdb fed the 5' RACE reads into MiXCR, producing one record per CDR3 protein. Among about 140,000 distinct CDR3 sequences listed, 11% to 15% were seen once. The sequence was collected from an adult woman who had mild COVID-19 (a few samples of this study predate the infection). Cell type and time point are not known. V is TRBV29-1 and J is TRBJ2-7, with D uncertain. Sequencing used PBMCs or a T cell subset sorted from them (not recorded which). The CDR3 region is CSVVAPSSYEQYF. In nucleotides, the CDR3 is TGCAGCGTTGTAGCACCCAGCTCCTACGAGCAGTACTTC.